This T cell receptor (beta chain) was captured by sequencing in a study of blood T cell repertoires in COVID-19. Assay: immunoSEQ multiplex PCR; the TCRdb copy retains only in-frame clones and omits some. This table holds approximately 440,000 clones, 90% found once. This clone appeared many times. This CDR3 region has 13 residues. V shed 0 bases and J shed 6 bases, with 9 bases lying between them. The germline V gene encodes CDR1 LGHDT and CDR2 YNNKEL (reference sequence). Sequencing was carried out using PBMCs or T cells enriched from blood (not recorded which). J is TRBJ2-7 and V is TRBV3-1 (or the pseudogene TRBV3-2), with D possibly matching TRBD2 (5 bases). The TCR sequence derives from a young man who had recovered from COVID-19. This chain's CDR3 is CASSQDRAGEQYF. The CDR3 region has the DNA TGTGCCAGCAGCCAAGATAGGGCGGGCGAGCAGTACTTC.